This T cell receptor beta chain was identified during a study of regulatory T cells in long-lasting Graves disease. Study-level points and caveats: Favored gene segments in persistent disease were TRBV28, TRBJ1-2 and TRBJ2-5.

This CDR3 region has 11 residues. The V gene's germline CDR1 is MDHEN and CDR2 SYDVKM. V was clipped by 4 bases and J by 10 bases, with 10 bases between them. Time point noted: newly diagnosed GD, antithyroid drugs for less than 3 months. PBMCs provided the RNA from which the TCR library was made. Combining iRepertoire HTBI primers with Arm-PCR of CDR3 regions, the authors built TCR beta libraries. Authors' data handling: Segment identification across samples yielded around 60 TRBV and more than twelve TRBJ segments. MiXCR, run by TCRdb on the multiplex PCR reads, gives a single entry per CDR3 protein. The V and J calls here are based on TCRdb, not the publication. The sample yields about 420,000 distinct CDR3 sequences, about 15% seen once. There are many counts of this clonotype. The target antigen is unknown. These data also formed part of another study, on T cells in Graves' hyperthyroidism and ophthalmopathy.

The chain links TRBV28 to TRBJ1-1; D gene ambiguous. This sequence originates from a woman aged 18-29 years with Graves disease. The sequences come from peripheral blood mononuclear cells (PBMCs), collected at new diagnosis, from a patient treated with antithyroid drugs. Here the CDR3 DNA reads TGTGCCAGCAGTTCCGGGGTGGCAGCTTTCTTT. It specifies CASSSGVAAFF.